This TCR beta chain was observed in a study of OX40 agonist ivuxolimab in advanced cancers. Study conclusions and caveats: Clonal expansion by week 6 occurred in CD4+ and CD8+ blood T cells (at 0.1 to 3.0 mg/kg).

Note on this clone: The antigen is unknown.

Using immunoSEQ multiplex PCR, the repertoire was profiled, and TCRdb retains in-frame clones only, with some absent. The repertoire includes fewer than 80,000 clones, around four fifths of them detected once, and 5.9% sits in the top ten. Exclusion applied to patients with autoimmune disease history or systemic immunosuppression. The sample in question was CD4+ or CD8+ T cells sorted from blood, obtained in a trial of the OX40 agonist ivuxolimab. The receptor was isolated from an adult with an advanced solid tumor such as melanoma, head and neck, liver or kidney cancer.

The CDR3 DNA follows: TGCGCCAGCAGTGATCCACATCAGTCGGGAAGGAGTACTGAAGCTTTCTTT. It specifies CASSDPHQSGRSTEAFF. The rearrangement joins TRBV10-2 to TRBJ1-1; D remains unclear. The CDR3 extends over 17 amino acids. Trimming removed 3 bases at V and 5 bases at J, with 22 bases between. Germline V gene lookup returns CDR1 WSHSY and CDR2 SAAADI.